The 18 T cell receptor beta chains in this list originate from one sample, sequenced in a study of blood T cell repertoires in COVID-19. Sequencing was performed with immunoSEQ multiplex PCR; in TCRdb, only in-frame clones are kept and a portion is missing. The sample holds 200,000 to 250,000 clones; just under 85% are singletons and the top ten take around 16%. Sequencing was done on a sample of PBMCs or T cells enriched from blood (not recorded which). All receptors come from a man aged 40-50 years who had recovered from COVID-19.

V and J are TRBV19 and TRBJ2-1, with a weak D call TRBD2 (6 bases). Trimming cost V 4 bases and J 7 bases, with 23 bases left between them. The CDR3 contains 17 residues. From germline, CDR1 is LNHDA and CDR2 SQIVND (reference sequence). The CDR3 DNA reads TGTGCCAGTAGTACCACCGGGAGCCGGTCTCCCGAGAATGAGCAGTTCTTC. The encoded protein is CASSTTGSRSPENEQFF.

The rearrangement uses TRBV19 and TRBJ1-3; D may be TRBD1 (6 bases). The germline V and J ends were trimmed by 6 bases and 0 bases, with 18 bases remaining between them. CDR1 LNHDA and CDR2 SQIVND come from the germline V gene (reference sequence). The CDR3 spans 17 residues. The DNA of the CDR3 is TGTGCCAGTAGACGCGGGGGCTCAGGCGACTCTGGAAACACCATATATTTT. This encodes CASRRGGSGDSGNTIYF.

The chain carries TRBV9 and TRBJ2-7; perhaps TRBD1 as D (5 bases). The V end was cut by 0 bases, the J end by 5 bases, with 9 bases between. This CDR3 contains 13 residues. Germline assignment: CDR1 SGDLS and CDR2 YYNGEE. CDR3 in amino acids: CASSVGSGHEQYF. The CDR3 DNA reads as TGTGCCAGCAGCGTAGGCTCAGGGCACGAGCAGTACTTC.

V and J are TRBV19 and TRBJ2-7; weak D call: TRBD2 (7 bases). Germline V lookup: CDR1 LNHDA, CDR2 SQIVND (reference sequence). The CDR3 loop spans 17 amino acids. Trimming removed 5 bases from V and 5 bases from J, with 25 bases in between. The CDR3 is CASSGRYMAGARDEQYF. Written as DNA, the CDR3 is TGTGCCAGTAGTGGGCGTTATATGGCGGGGGCAAGGGACGAGCAGTACTTC. The variable domain in full, completed from reference TRBV19 and TRBJ2-7, reads DGGITQSPKYLFRKEGQNVTLSCEQNLNHDAMYWYRQDPGQGLRLIYYSQIVNDFQKGDIAEGYSVSREKKESFPLTVTSAQKNPTAFYLCASSGRYMAGARDEQYFGPGTRLTVT.

CDR3 residues: CASSSQRGNQPQHF. DNA for the CDR3: TGTGCCAGCAGCTCCCAACGGGGAAACCAGCCCCAGCATTTT. This chain uses TRBV7-2 with TRBJ1-5; no firm D call. CDR3 length: 14 amino acids. The V end was cut by 4 bases, the J end by 7 bases, with 14 bases between. Germline CDR1 SGHTA, CDR2 FQGNSA.

This clone was detected only a few times. The V and J genes are TRBV3-1 (or the pseudogene TRBV3-2) and TRBJ2-3; TRBD1 is a possible D gene (6 bases). The CDR3 is made up of 12 amino acids. Germline V gene lookup returns CDR1 LGHDT and CDR2 YNNKEL (reference sequence). V was pared by 2 bases and J by 7 bases, with 7 bases between. CDR3 nucleotide sequence: TGTGCCAGCAGCCAAACAGGGAATACGCAGTATTTT. This codes for CASSQTGNTQYF.

V is TRBV4-2 and J is TRBJ2-3; D remains ambiguous. The CDR3 loop spans 13 amino acids. V was pared by 3 bases and J by 4 bases, with 8 bases between. Germline-derived CDR1 and CDR2 are LGHNA and YNFKEQ. The CDR3 spells CASSHTGPDTQYF. DNA for the CDR3: TGTGCCAGCAGCCACACGGGTCCAGATACGCAGTATTTT.

The V and J genes are TRBV7-6 and TRBJ2-1; D ambiguous. Trimming removed 5 bases at V and 6 bases at J, with 8 bases between. From germline, CDR1 is SGHVS and CDR2 FNYEAQ. This CDR3 region has 12 residues. The CDR3 region is CASSSMSNEQFF. In nucleotides, the CDR3 is TGTGCCAGCAGCAGTATGAGCAATGAGCAGTTCTTC.

The V gene is TRBV4-1, the J gene TRBJ2-3, with D possibly matching TRBD2 (6 bases). V lost 2 bases to trimming and J lost 0 bases, with 12 bases between them. This CDR3 comprises 16 residues. Germline lookup yields CDR1 MGHRA and CDR2 YSYEKL. The CDR3 reads CASSQPSGRSTDTQYF. CDR3 sequence (DNA): TGCGCCAGCAGCCAACCCAGCGGGCGCAGCACAGATACGCAGTATTTT.

The chain has TRBV7-2 and TRBJ2-7, with 8 bases aligning to TRBD1. Losses at the gene ends were 5 bases for V and 1 base for J; bases not matched to a gene: 10. CDR3 length equals 16 residues. Germline assignment: CDR1 SGHTA and CDR2 FQGNSA. The CDR3 DNA reads as TGTGCCAGCAGCCCAGGGGGCGCGGTCGGGTCCTACGAGCAGTACTTC. It codes for CASSPGGAVGSYEQYF.

This chain links TRBV12-3 or TRBV12-4 with TRBJ1-2; unclear D gene. This CDR3 region has 13 residues. Trimming cost V 2 bases and J 4 bases, with 8 bases left between them. The CDR3 DNA reads TGTGCCAGCAGTTTATCAGAAAGCTATGGCTACACCTTC. The encoded protein is CASSLSESYGYTF.

J is TRBJ1-6 and V is TRBV7-9; TRBD1 matches at 7 bases. V lost 3 bases to trimming and J lost 7 bases; unmatched junction nucleotides: 6. The CDR3 runs to 15 residues. Germline V gene data show CDR1 as SEHNR and CDR2 as FQNEAQ (reference sequence). As DNA, the CDR3 is TGTGCCAGCAGCTTGACAGGGACACGAAATTCACCCCTCCACTTT. This translates into CASSLTGTRNSPLHF.

The V and J genes are TRBV7-2 and TRBJ2-1; D is possibly TRBD2 (6 bases). Germline CDR1 SGHTA, CDR2 FQGNSA. There are 18 residues in the CDR3. The V and J ends lost 4 bases and 0 bases respectively, with 19 bases between them. The CDR3 loop reads CASSYADYFMSSYNEQFF. The CDR3 bases are TGTGCCAGCAGCTATGCGGACTACTTTATGAGCTCCTACAATGAGCAGTTCTTC.

The V and J genes are TRBV4-2 and TRBJ2-7; TRBD2 might be the D (6 bases). Trimming took off 1 base at V and 4 bases at J, with 11 bases between the two ends. Germline V lookup: CDR1 LGHNA, CDR2 YNFKEQ. The CDR3 length is 14 residues. DNA of the CDR3: TGTGCCAGCAGCCAAGGGGCAGGGAGGTACGAGCAGTACTTC. This encodes CASSQGAGRYEQYF.

The chain is built from TRBV3-1 (or the pseudogene TRBV3-2) and TRBJ2-7, with TRBD2 identical over 11 bases. There are 18 residues in the CDR3. CDR1 is LGHDT, CDR2 YNNKEL, per germline (reference sequence). J was trimmed by 0 bases and V by 0 bases; bases with no gene match: 7. CDR3 DNA sequence: TGTGCCAGCAGCCAAGAAACTAGCGGGGGATCGAGCTCCTACGAGCAGTACTTC. Translating gives CASSQETSGGSSSYEQYF.

V usage is TRBV6-5 and J usage is TRBJ2-7; D is perhaps TRBD2 (5 bases). V lost 5 bases and J lost 0, with 11 bases in between. From germline, CDR1 is MNHEY and CDR2 SVGAGI. This CDR3 is built from 14 residues. The DNA of the CDR3 is TGTGCCAGCAGTCGGACGGGGAGCTCCTACGAGCAGTACTTC. Translating it yields CASSRTGSSYEQYF.

Details on this clone: One end of the junction does not line up with germline, which may come from a read error. V gene TRBV9 combines with J gene TRBJ1-2; 8 positions match TRBD1. This CDR3 spans 13 amino acids. Germline V gene lookup returns CDR1 SGDLS and CDR2 YYNGEE. In DNA, the CDR3 is TGTGCCAGCAGCCGAGGATCGACAGGGGATACCGCCTTC. As protein: CASSRGSTGDTAF.

This chain uses TRBV28 with TRBJ1-1; 10 bases are shared with TRBD1. CDR3 length equals 12 residues. CDR1 and CDR2 (germline): MDHEN, SYDVKM. The junction had 1 base not matched to a gene; V was cut back by 2 bases and J by 10 bases. This CDR3 is CASSLGDRGAFF. CDR3 DNA sequence: TGTGCCAGCAGTTTAGGGGACAGGGGAGCTTTCTTT.